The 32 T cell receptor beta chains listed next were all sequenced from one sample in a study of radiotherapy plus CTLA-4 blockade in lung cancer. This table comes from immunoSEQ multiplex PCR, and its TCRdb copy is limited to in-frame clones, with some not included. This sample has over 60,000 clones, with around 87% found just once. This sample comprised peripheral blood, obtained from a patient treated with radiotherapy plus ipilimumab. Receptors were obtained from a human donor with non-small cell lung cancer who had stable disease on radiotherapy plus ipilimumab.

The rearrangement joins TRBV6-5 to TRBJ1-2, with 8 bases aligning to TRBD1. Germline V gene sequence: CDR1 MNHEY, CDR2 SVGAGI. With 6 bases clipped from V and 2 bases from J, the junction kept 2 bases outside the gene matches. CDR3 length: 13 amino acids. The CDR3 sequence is CASRSGGNYGYTF. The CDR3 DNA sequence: TGTGCCAGCAGGTCAGGGGGCAACTATGGCTACACCTTC.

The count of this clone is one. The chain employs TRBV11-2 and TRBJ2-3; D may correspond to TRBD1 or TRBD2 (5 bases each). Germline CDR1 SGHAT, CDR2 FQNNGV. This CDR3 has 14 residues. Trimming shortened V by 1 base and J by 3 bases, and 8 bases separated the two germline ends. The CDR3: CASSLGGNTDTQYF. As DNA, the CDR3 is TGTGCCAGCAGCTTAGGGGGGAATACAGATACGCAGTATTTT.

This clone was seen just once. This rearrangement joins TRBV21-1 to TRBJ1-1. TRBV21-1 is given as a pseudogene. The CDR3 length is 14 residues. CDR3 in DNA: TGTGCCAGCGTCCTTCCTTCGGGGAACACTGAAGCTTTCTTT. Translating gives CASVLPSGNTEAFF.

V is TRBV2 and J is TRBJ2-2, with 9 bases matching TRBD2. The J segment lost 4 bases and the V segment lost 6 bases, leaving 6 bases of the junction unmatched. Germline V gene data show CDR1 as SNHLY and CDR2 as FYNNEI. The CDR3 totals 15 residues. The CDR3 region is CASRGLAVGTGELFF. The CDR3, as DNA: TGTGCCAGCAGGGGACTAGCTGTTGGCACCGGGGAGCTGTTTTTT.

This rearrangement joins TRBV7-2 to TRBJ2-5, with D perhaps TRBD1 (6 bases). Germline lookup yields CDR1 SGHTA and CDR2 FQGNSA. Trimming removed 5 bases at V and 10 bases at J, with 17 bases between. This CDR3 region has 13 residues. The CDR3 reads CASSRDTREGQYF. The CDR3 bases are TGTGCCAGCAGCCGGGACACCCGGGAAGGCCAGTACTTC.

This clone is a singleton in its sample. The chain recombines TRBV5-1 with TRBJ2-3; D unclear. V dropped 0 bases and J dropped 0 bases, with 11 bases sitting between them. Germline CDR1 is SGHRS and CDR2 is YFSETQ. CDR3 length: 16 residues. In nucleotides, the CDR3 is TGCGCCAGCAGCTTGGTAGGGTCTCCGAGCACAGATACGCAGTATTTT. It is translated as CASSLVGSPSTDTQYF.

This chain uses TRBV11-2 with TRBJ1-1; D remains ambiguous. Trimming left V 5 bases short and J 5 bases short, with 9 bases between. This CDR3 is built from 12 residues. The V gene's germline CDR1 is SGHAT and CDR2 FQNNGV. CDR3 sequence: CASSGRLTEAFF. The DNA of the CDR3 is TGTGCCAGCAGCGGGCGGCTTACTGAAGCTTTCTTT.

This CDR3 is CASSKGQAPNEKLFF. In DNA form, the CDR3 reads TGTGCCAGCAGCAAGGGACAGGCGCCTAATGAAAAACTGTTTTTT. The chain is built from TRBV7-2 and TRBJ1-4, with TRBD1 identical over 8 bases. Germline V gene data show CDR1 as SGHTA and CDR2 as FQGNSA. CDR3 size: 15 residues. Trimming removed 5 bases from V and 3 bases from J; junction bases left unmatched: 5. Filled out from reference TRBV7-2 and TRBJ1-4, the complete variable domain reads GAGVSQSPSNKVTEKGKDVELRCDPISGHTALYWYRQSLGQGLEFLIYFQGNSAPDKSGLPSDRFSAERTGGSVSTLTIQRTQQEDSAVYLCASSKGQAPNEKLFFGSGTQLSVL.

Written as DNA, the CDR3 is TGTGCCAGCAGTTTAGGGGGTAGAGTGAACACTGAAGCTTTCTTT. Translating gives CASSLGGRVNTEAFF. The V gene is TRBV28, the J gene TRBJ1-1, with D possibly matching TRBD1 (5 bases). The CDR3 is 15 residues long. Trimming removed 2 bases at V and 0 bases at J, with 10 bases between. In germline, CDR1 is MDHEN, CDR2 SYDVKM.

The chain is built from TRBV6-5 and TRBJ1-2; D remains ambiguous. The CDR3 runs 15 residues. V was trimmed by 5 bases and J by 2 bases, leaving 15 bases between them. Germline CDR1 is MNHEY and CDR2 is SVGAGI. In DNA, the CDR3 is TGTGCCAGCAGTACTTACCTGACATCCAACTATGGCTACACCTTC. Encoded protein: CASSTYLTSNYGYTF.

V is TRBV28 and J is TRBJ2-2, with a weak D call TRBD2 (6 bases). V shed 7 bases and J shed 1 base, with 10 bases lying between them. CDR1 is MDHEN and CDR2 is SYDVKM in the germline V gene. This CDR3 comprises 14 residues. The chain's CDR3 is CASISGGNTGELFF. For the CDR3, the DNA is TGTGCCAGCATATCCGGGGGGAACACCGGGGAGCTGTTTTTT.

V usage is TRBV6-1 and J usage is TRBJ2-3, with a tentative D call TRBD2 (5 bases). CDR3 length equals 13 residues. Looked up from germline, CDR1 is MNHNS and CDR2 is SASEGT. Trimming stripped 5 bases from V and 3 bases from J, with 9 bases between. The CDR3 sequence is CASSNGLTDTQYF. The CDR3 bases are TGTGCCAGCAGTAACGGACTGACAGATACGCAGTATTTT.

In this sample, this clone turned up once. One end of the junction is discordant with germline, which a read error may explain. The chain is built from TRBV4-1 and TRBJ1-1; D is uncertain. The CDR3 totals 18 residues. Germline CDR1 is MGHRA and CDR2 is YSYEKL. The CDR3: CASSQENPRLTDNTEAFF. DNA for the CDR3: TGCGCCAGCAGCCAAGAGAACCCCCGCCTTACCGATAACACCGAAGCTTTCTTT.

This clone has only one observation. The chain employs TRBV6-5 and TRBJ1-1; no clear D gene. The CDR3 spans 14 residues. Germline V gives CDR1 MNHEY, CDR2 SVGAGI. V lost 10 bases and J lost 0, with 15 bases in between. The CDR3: CATYPGRVNTEAFF. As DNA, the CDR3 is TGTGCCACCTACCCAGGCAGAGTGAACACTGAAGCTTTCTTT.

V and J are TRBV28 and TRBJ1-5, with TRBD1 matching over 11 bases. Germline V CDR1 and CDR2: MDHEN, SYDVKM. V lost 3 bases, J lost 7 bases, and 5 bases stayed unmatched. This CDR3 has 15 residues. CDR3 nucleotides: TGTGCCAGCAGTTTGTTCCGGGACAGGGGGCAGCCCCAGCATTTT. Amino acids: CASSLFRDRGQPQHF.

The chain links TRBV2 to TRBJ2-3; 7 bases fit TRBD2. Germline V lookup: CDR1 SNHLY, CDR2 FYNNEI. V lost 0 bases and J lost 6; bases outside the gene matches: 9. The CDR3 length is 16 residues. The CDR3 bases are TGTGCCAGCAGTGAAGCTAGGCGGGGGACCGGCGATACGCAGTATTTT. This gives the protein CASSEARRGTGDTQYF.

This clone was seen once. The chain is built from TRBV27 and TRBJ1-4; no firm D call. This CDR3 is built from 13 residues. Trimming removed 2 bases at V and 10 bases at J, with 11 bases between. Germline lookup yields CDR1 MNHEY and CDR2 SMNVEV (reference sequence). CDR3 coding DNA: TGTGCCAGCAGTTTAGAGTTTGCGGGAAAACTGTTTTTT. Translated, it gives CASSLEFAGKLFF.

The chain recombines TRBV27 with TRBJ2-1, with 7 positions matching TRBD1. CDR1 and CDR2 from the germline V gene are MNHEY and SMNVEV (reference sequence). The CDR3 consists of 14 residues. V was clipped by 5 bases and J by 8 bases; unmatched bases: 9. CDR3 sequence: CASSLRGTVYEQFF. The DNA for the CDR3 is TGTGCCAGCAGTCTCAGAGGGACAGTCTATGAGCAGTTCTTC.

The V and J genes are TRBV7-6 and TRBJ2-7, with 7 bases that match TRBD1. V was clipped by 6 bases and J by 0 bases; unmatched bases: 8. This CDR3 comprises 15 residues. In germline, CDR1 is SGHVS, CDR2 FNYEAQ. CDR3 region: CASSFGTVGSYEQYF. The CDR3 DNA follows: TGTGCCAGCAGTTTCGGGACAGTTGGCTCCTACGAGCAGTACTTC.

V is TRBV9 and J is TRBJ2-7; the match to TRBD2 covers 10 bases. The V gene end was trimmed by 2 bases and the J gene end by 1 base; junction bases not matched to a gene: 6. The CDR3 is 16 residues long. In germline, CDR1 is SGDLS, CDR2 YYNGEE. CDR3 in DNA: TGTGCCAGCAGCGTTGGACTAGCGGTCTTATCCTACGAGCAGTACTTC. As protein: CASSVGLAVLSYEQYF.

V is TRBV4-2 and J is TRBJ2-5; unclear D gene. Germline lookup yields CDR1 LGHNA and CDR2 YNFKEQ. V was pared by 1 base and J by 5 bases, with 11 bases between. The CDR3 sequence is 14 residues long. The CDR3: CASSQGRGQETQYF. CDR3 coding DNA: TGTGCCAGCAGCCAAGGCCGAGGCCAGGAGACCCAGTACTTC.

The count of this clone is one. CDR3 residues: CASSPLHTSSVYF. The CDR3 nucleotides are TGTGCCAGCAGCCCTCTTCACACCAGTTCCGTATACTTC. The V call is TRBV11-2, the J call TRBJ2-7, with D unclear. The CDR3 consists of 13 residues. V gave up 5 bases and J gave up 13 bases, with 21 bases separating them. Germline V gives CDR1 SGHAT, CDR2 FQNNGV.

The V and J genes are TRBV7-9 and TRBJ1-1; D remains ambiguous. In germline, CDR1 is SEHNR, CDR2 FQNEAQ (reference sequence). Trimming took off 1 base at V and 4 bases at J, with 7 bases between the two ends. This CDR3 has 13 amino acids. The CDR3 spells CASSLGEGTEAFF. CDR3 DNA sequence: TGTGCCAGCAGCTTAGGGGAAGGCACTGAAGCTTTCTTT.

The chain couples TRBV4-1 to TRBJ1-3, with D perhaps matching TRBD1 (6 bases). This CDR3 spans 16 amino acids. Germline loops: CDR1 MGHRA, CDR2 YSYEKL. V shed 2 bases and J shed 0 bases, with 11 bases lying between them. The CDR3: CASSQTPGVSGNTIYF. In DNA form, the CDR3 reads TGCGCCAGCAGCCAAACCCCAGGGGTCTCTGGAAACACCATATATTTT.

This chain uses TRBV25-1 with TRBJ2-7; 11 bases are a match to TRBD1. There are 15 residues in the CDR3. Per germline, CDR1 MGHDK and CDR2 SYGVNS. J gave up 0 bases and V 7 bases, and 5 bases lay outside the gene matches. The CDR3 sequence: CASTRGTGGSYEQYF. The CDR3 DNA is TGTGCCAGCACTCGAGGGACAGGGGGCTCCTACGAGCAGTACTTC.

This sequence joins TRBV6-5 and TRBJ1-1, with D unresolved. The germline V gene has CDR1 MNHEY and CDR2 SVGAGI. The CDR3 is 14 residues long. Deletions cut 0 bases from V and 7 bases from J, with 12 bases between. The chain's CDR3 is CASSYSTEGLEAFF. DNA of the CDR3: TGTGCCAGCAGTTACTCGACGGAGGGCCTTGAAGCTTTCTTT.

The CDR3 region is CASSIGPGREKLFF. The CDR3 DNA reads as TGTGCCAGTAGTATAGGCCCAGGGCGAGAAAAACTGTTTTTT. V and J are TRBV19 and TRBJ1-4, with a tentative D call TRBD1 (5 bases). Germline-derived CDR1 and CDR2 are LNHDA and SQIVND (reference sequence). The ends were cut back, 1 base at V and 8 bases at J, with 11 bases in the middle. This CDR3 region has 14 residues.

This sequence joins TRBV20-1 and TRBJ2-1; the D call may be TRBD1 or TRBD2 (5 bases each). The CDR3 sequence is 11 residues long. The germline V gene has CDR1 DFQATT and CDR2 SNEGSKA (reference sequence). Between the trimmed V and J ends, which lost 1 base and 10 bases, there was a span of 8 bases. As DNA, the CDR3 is TGCAGTGCTAGAGCCGGGACGGAGCAGTTCTTC. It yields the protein CSARAGTEQFF.

CDR3 sequence: CASSLRAGNTIYF. The CDR3 DNA sequence: TGTGCCAGCAGCTTACGGGCTGGAAACACCATATATTTT. The chain couples TRBV11-2 to TRBJ1-3; D is unclear. The germline V and J ends were trimmed by 2 bases and 2 bases, with 4 bases remaining between them. This CDR3 is 13 amino acids long. In germline, CDR1 is SGHAT, CDR2 FQNNGV.

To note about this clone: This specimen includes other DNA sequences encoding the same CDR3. The CDR3: CASSLQGNQPQHF. The CDR3 DNA follows: TGTGCCAGCAGCTTACAGGGGAACCAGCCCCAGCATTTT. The V gene is TRBV7-9, the J gene TRBJ1-5, with a weak D call TRBD1 (6 bases). This CDR3 is 13 amino acids long. Germline lookup yields CDR1 SEHNR and CDR2 FQNEAQ (reference sequence). Trimming shortened V by 2 bases and J by 7 bases, and 9 bases separated the two germline ends.

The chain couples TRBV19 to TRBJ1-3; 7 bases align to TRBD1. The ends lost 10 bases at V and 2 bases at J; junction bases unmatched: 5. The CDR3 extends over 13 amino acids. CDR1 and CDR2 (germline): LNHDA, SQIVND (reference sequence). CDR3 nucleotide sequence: TGTGCCACTAAGACAGGGCCTGGAAACACCATATATTTT. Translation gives CATKTGPGNTIYF.

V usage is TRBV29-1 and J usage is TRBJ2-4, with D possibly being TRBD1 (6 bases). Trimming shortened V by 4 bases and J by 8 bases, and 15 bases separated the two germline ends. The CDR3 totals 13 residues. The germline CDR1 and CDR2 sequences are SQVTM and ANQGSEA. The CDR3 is CSVGPSGVDIQYF. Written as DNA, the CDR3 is TGCAGCGTTGGCCCTTCAGGGGTAGACATTCAGTACTTC.